This T cell receptor beta chain is drawn from a study of T cell repertoires in cytomegalovirus infection. Across the whole study: Peptides in the study included HLA-C-restricted and HLA-B-restricted CMV epitopes. Public TCR beta signatures provided an indication of both CMV infection and a matching HLA type.

As regards this clonotype: What it recognizes is unknown.

Using its own MiXCR run on the reads, TCRdb lists one record per CDR3 protein. The sample records about 890,000 distinct CDR3 sequences, 30% to 40% being singletons. With V trimmed by 5 bases and J by 6 bases, 11 bases remained unmatched. The CDR3 totals 15 residues. The germline V gene has CDR1 MNHEY and CDR2 SVGEGT. The material sequenced was cultured CD8+ T cells from PBMCs, taken from culture after CMV antigen stimulation. This clonotype was sampled from a human donor in good health (CMV status not recorded). Some clones in this sample may be carry-over from other donors' samples. The chain carries TRBV6-2 or TRBV6-3 and TRBJ2-7, with 9 bases identical to TRBD1. Here the CDR3 DNA reads TGTGCCAGCAGTACCACCGGGACAGGGCTGGGCGAGCAGTACGTC. Translation gives CASSTTGTGLGEQYV.